This TCR beta chain was identified during a study of CD8+ T cells in alopecia areata. For this clone: Antigen specificity is unknown.

cDNA prepared by RNA extraction and subsequent reverse transcription served as the template for sequencing. Profiled with immunoSEQ multiplex PCR; TCRdb holds only in-frame clones, not every one. The sample has about 300,000 clones; more than 45% are singletons. Study-level results: With just one nonresponder, it is still uncertain whether baseline CD8+ expansion relates to response.

The CDR3 runs to 14 residues. V dropped 3 bases and J dropped 2 bases, with 10 bases sitting between them. The germline V gene has CDR1 SEHNR and CDR2 FQNEAQ (reference sequence). The treatment was: oral pan-JAK inhibitor, 5-10 mg twice daily. The specimen comprised CD4+ T cells sorted from blood, sampled at week 24, from a patient treated with tofacitinib. The TCR originated in a human donor with alopecia areata. V and J are TRBV7-9 and TRBJ2-5; D might be TRBD1 (5 bases). DNA for the CDR3: TGTGCCAGCAGCTTGGGGCACAGACAAGAGACCCAGTACTTC. Its translation: CASSLGHRQETQYF.